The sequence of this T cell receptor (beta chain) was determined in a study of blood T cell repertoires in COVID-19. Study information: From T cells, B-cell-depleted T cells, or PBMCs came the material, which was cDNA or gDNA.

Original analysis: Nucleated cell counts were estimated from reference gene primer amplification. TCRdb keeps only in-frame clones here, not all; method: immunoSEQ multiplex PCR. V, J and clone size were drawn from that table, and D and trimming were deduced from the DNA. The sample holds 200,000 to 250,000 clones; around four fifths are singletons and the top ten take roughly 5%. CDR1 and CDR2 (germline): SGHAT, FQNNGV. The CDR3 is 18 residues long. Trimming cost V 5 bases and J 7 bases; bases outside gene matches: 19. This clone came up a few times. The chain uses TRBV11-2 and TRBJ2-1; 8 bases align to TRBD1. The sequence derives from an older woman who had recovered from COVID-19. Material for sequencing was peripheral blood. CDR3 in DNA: TGTGCCAGCAGCGTCCGGACAGGGTTCGCCACGATGGCAAATGAGCAGTTCTTC. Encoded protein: CASSVRTGFATMANEQFF.